The rows below give T cell receptor beta chains drawn from one sample of a study of blood T cell repertoires in COVID-19. Data came from immunoSEQ multiplex PCR; TCRdb stores just in-frame clones and leaves some out. Among under 300,000 clones listed, under 90% were seen once. Sequencing input: PBMCs or T cells enriched from blood (not recorded which). The receptors were gathered from a man between 18 and 35 years old who had recovered from COVID-19. Both conserved end residues are part of each CDR3. D genes are given only for firm matches. Part of the rows lack a size; the others show once, few, many or a class for expanded clones.

TGTGCCTGGAAAGCTCTTGGCTACACCTTC,CAWKALGYTF,TRBV30,NA,TRBJ1-2,NA
TGCGCCAGCAGCCGACAGGGTTCATATCACGCAGATACGCAGTATTTT,CASSRQGSYHADTQYF,TRBV5-1,TRBD1,TRBJ2-3,NA
TGTGCCAGCAGGGGGGGGACAGGGCAATTAGAGACCCAGTACTTC,CASRGGTGQLETQYF,TRBV28,TRBD1,TRBJ2-5,NA
TGTGCCAGCAGCCTCCGGACTAGCGCCATCACCGGGGAGCTGTTTTTT,CASSLRTSAITGELFF,TRBV9,TRBD2,TRBJ2-2,NA
TGTGCCACCAGTGATTTCGGGACAGGGGACTACAATGAGCAGTTCTTC,CATSDFGTGDYNEQFF,TRBV24-1,TRBD1,TRBJ2-1,NA
TGTGCCAGTAGTATGGAAGCGGGGGGCTACAATGAGCAGTTCTTC,CASSMEAGGYNEQFF,TRBV19,TRBD2,TRBJ2-1,NA
TGTGCCAGCAGCCAAGGAATGGGGCCTGGAAACACCATATATTTT,CASSQGMGPGNTIYF,TRBV14,NA,TRBJ1-3,NA
TGTGCCAGCTCACCAAGACACAGCTTAACTAATGAAAAACTGTTTTTT,CASSPRHSLTNEKLFF,TRBV18,NA,TRBJ1-4,NA
TGCGCCAGCAGCTTGCCGGGAGGAGATTACAATGAGCAGTTCTTC,CASSLPGGDYNEQFF,TRBV5-1,TRBD2,TRBJ2-1,NA
TGCGCCAGCAGCCAACCTCTAAGGGCCAACGTCCTGACTTTC,CASSQPLRANVLTF,TRBV4-1,NA,TRBJ2-6,NA
TGTGCCAGCAGCCCCTGGGGCTTGGAGACCCAGTACTTC,CASSPWGLETQYF,TRBV14,NA,TRBJ2-5,NA
TGCGCCAGCAGCCAAGACGGACAGGGTTATTATGAGCAGTTCTTC,CASSQDGQGYYEQFF,TRBV4-1,TRBD1,TRBJ2-1,NA
TGTGCCAGCAGCTTAGATAGCGGGAGAGAGGGGGGGAATGAGCAGTTCTTC,CASSLDSGREGGNEQFF,TRBV7-2,TRBD2,TRBJ2-1,NA
TGTGCCAGCAGCTTAGCGCCTAGTCCTACCGGTAATGAGCAGTTCTTC,CASSLAPSPTGNEQFF,TRBV7-9,NA,TRBJ2-1,NA
TGTGCCAGTAGTAACCACCCAGGGGGGAACACTGAAGCTTTCTTT,CASSNHPGGNTEAFF,TRBV19,TRBD1,TRBJ1-1,NA
TGTGCCAGCAGTTTATCAGGCAGCGCCGCGGGGTCCTACGAGCAGTACTTC,CASSLSGSAAGSYEQYF,TRBV28,NA,TRBJ2-7,NA
TGTGCCAGCAGCCAAAGGACAGGGCGACGTTCACCCCTCCACTTT,CASSQRTGRRSPLHF,TRBV14,TRBD1,TRBJ1-6,NA
TGTGCCACCAGCAGACTCCCGCTGCCAAGAGACGGGGAGCTGTTTTTT,CATSRLPLPRDGELFF,TRBV15,NA,TRBJ2-2,NA
TGCGCCAGCAGCTCGCACCCAGGGGAGGGCAAAACTGAAGCTTTCTTT,CASSSHPGEGKTEAFF,TRBV5-1,NA,TRBJ1-1,NA
TGTGCCAGCTCCCAAACTAGCGCAGGGAGCTCCTACAATGAGCAGTTCTTC,CASSQTSAGSSYNEQFF,TRBV18,TRBD2,TRBJ2-1,NA
TGTGCCAGCAGTTTCCGGGACAGGGACAATGAGCAGTTCTTC,CASSFRDRDNEQFF,TRBV27,TRBD1,TRBJ2-1,NA
TGCGCCAGCAGCCAAGTAAAGGGCTCAGACGCCGATAGGCGGGGTGGCTACACCTTC,CASSQVKGSDADRRGGYTF,TRBV4-1,NA,TRBJ1-2,NA
TGCGCCAGCAGCGAACAGGTGAACACTGAAGCTTTCTTT,CASSEQVNTEAFF,TRBV5-1,NA,TRBJ1-1,few
TGCGCCAGCAATAAACAGGGTCTCAACGAAAAACTGTTTTTT,CASNKQGLNEKLFF,TRBV4-1,NA,TRBJ1-4,NA
TGTGCCAGCAGTGAACGCCCCCGAGATGGCTACACCTTC,CASSERPRDGYTF,TRBV2,NA,TRBJ1-2,NA
TGTGCCAGCAGCCACCCCCGGTCTTACAATGAGCAGTTCTTC,CASSHPRSYNEQFF,TRBV4-2,NA,TRBJ2-1,NA
TGTGCCAGCAGTGAAACAAGGCGGGGGGGCTACAATGAGCAGTTCTTC,CASSETRRGGYNEQFF,TRBV2,TRBD2,TRBJ2-1,NA
TGTGCCAGCAGCCAAGTATCGCGGAACGAAGCTTTCTTT,CASSQVSRNEAFF,TRBV3-1/TRBV3-2,NA,TRBJ1-1,NA
TGTGCCTGGAAGGGGGACAGGAGGTACAATGAGCAGTTCTTC,CAWKGDRRYNEQFF,TRBV30,TRBD1,TRBJ2-1,NA